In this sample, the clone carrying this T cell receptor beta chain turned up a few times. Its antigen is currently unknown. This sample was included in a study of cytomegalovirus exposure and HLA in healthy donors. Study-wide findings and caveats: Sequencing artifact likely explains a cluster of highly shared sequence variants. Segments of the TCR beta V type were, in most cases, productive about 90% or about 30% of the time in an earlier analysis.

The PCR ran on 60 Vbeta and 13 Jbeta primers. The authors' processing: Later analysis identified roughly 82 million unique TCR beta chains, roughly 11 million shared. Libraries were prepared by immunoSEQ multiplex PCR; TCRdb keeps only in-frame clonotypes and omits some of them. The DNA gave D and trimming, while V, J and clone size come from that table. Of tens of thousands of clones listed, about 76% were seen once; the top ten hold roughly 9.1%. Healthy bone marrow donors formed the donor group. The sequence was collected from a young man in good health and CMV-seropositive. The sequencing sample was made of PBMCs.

As DNA, the CDR3 is TGTGCCAGCAGCCCAAACAGGGTAGCCTACGAGCAGTACTTC. Its protein is CASSPNRVAYEQYF. J is TRBJ2-7 and V is TRBV7-6; a possible D gene is TRBD1 (6 bases). Germline assignment: CDR1 SGHVS and CDR2 FNYEAQ. The CDR3 is 14 residues long. The V and J ends lost 5 bases and 2 bases respectively, with 13 bases between them.